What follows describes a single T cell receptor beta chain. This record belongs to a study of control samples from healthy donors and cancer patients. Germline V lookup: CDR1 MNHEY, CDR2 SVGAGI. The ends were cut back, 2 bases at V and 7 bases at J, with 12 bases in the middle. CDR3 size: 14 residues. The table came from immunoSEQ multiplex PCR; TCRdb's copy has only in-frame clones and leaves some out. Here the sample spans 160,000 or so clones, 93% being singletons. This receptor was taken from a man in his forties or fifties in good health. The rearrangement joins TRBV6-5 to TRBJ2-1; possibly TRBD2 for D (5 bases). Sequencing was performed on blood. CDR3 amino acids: CASSYLGTGNEQFF. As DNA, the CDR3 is TGTGCCAGCAGTTACCTTGGAACGGGAAATGAGCAGTTCTTC.